One sample yielded the 11 T cell receptor beta chains listed below, sequenced in a study of cytomegalovirus exposure and HLA in healthy donors. PCR involved 60 Vbeta and 13 Jbeta primers. Method: immunoSEQ multiplex PCR; TCRdb's copy keeps in-frame clones and lacks some. Altogether about 120,000 clones are present, around 86% being singletons, with the ten largest covering 3.9%. Sequenced input: PBMCs. These receptors all come from a woman aged 30 to 39 in good health and CMV-seronegative.

The rearrangement uses TRBV5-1 and TRBJ2-5; D possibly corresponds to TRBD1 (5 bases). CDR1 and CDR2 (germline): SGHRS, YFSETQ. The CDR3 loop spans 15 amino acids. The V and J ends lost 0 bases and 1 base respectively, with 10 bases between them. This CDR3 is CASSLGLGAQETQYF. DNA for the CDR3: TGCGCCAGCAGCTTGGGCCTAGGGGCCCAAGAGACCCAGTACTTC.

The chain joins TRBV5-4 to TRBJ1-2; 10 bases are shared with TRBD1. This CDR3 comprises 15 residues. Trimming cost V 9 bases and J 1 base; bases outside gene matches: 9. CDR1 and CDR2 from the germline V gene are SGHNT and YYREEE (reference sequence). The CDR3 region has the DNA TGTGCCACCCAGGACAGGGGGGGCCTTAACTATGGCTACACCTTC. Its translation is CATQDRGGLNYGYTF.

The chain joins TRBV28 to TRBJ1-2, with D tentatively TRBD1 (6 bases). Germline CDR1 and CDR2: MDHEN and SYDVKM. V lost 6 bases to trimming and J lost 7 bases, with 21 bases between them. The CDR3 extends over 15 amino acids. CDR3 sequence (DNA): TGTGCCAGCAGGGACGCGGGGGGGGCGCGGGCTGGCTACACCTTC. Protein product: CASRDAGGARAGYTF.

The CDR3 nucleotides are TGTGCCAGTAGAAGGGGGACAGGGGAAAAACTGTTTTTT. This sequence encodes CASRRGTGEKLFF. The chain combines TRBV19 with TRBJ1-4; 9 bases fit TRBD1. The junction had 4 bases not matched to a gene; V was cut back by 6 bases and J by 8 bases. This CDR3 contains 13 residues. Per germline, CDR1 LNHDA and CDR2 SQIVND (reference sequence).

The sample holds one count of this clone. The CDR3 is CASSVGSGGPTDTQYF. As DNA, the CDR3 is TGTGCCAGCAGCGTAGGGTCAGGGGGGCCCACAGATACGCAGTATTTT. V is TRBV9 and J is TRBJ2-3, with a possible D match to TRBD1 (7 bases). Looked up from germline, CDR1 is SGDLS and CDR2 is YYNGEE. The CDR3 is made up of 16 amino acids. V lost 0 bases and J lost 2, with 13 bases in between.

This chain joins TRBV7-2 and TRBJ1-2, with a possible D match to TRBD1 (5 bases). V was pared by 0 bases and J by 7 bases, with 15 bases between. There are 15 residues in the CDR3. CDR1 and CDR2 from the germline V gene are SGHTA and FQGNSA. Here the CDR3 DNA reads TGTGCCAGCAGCTTAGCGCTTCCAGGGACTGGTGGCTACACCTTC. Its translation: CASSLALPGTGGYTF.

The sample holds one count of this clone. The chain joins TRBV28 to TRBJ1-2; 10 bases line up with TRBD1. The CDR3 has 13 residues. The J segment lost 7 bases and the V segment lost 5 bases, leaving 4 bases of the junction unmatched. CDR1 and CDR2 from the germline V gene are MDHEN and SYDVKM. CDR3 amino acids: CASSVTGGSGYTF. The CDR3 nucleotides are TGTGCCAGCAGTGTGACAGGGGGCTCTGGCTACACCTTC.

CDR3 amino acids: CAIGGGGVQETQYF. In DNA form, the CDR3 reads TGTGCCATCGGTGGAGGGGGGGTCCAAGAGACCCAGTACTTC. This chain connects TRBV10-3 to TRBJ2-5; D might be TRBD2 (7 bases). The germline gives CDR1 ENHRY, CDR2 SYGVKD. The CDR3 covers 14 residues. Trimming shortened V by 8 bases and J by 1 base, and 14 bases separated the two germline ends.

This chain joins TRBV30 and TRBJ1-3; 8 bases map to TRBD1. Germline CDR1 is GTSNPN and CDR2 is SVGIG (reference sequence). The CDR3 covers 14 residues. V was clipped by 0 bases and J by 4 bases; unmatched bases: 2. CDR3 sequence: CAWSVAGGGNTIYF. In DNA, the CDR3 is TGTGCCTGGAGTGTGGCAGGGGGCGGAAACACCATATATTTT.

The V gene is TRBV5-1, the J gene TRBJ2-5; weak D call: TRBD2 (5 bases). Per germline, CDR1 SGHRS and CDR2 YFSETQ. The CDR3 is made up of 14 amino acids. Deletions cut 1 base from V and 5 bases from J, with 12 bases between. The CDR3 here is CASSLHWETETQYF. The CDR3 DNA reads TGCGCCAGCAGCTTGCATTGGGAGACCGAGACCCAGTACTTC.

This chain links TRBV27 with TRBJ1-5; 8 positions agree with TRBD1. The germline CDR1 and CDR2 sequences are MNHEY and SMNVEV (reference sequence). The CDR3 loop spans 14 amino acids. The V segment lost 7 bases and the J segment 2 bases; nucleotides outside the gene matches: 4. The CDR3 protein is CASTKQGGNQPQHF. Here the CDR3 DNA reads TGTGCCAGCACCAAACAGGGGGGCAATCAGCCCCAGCATTTT.